This is a list of T cell receptor beta chains from one sample in a study of human T cells and chemical hapten exposure. TCRdb ran MiXCR on the RACE reads and lists one entry per CDR3 protein. In the table there are nearly 110,000 distinct CDR3 sequences, 10% to 15% of which are singletons. The material sequenced was whole blood, taken in connection with sensitization to the hapten diphenylcyclopropenone (DPC). These receptors were collected from a woman in her fifties or sixties with alopecia areata. Some clones in this sample may be carry-over from other donors' samples. The CDR3 runs from the conserved cysteine through the conserved F or W. D genes are given only for firm matches. Some rows mark clone size as missing; the rest say once, few, many or name a class of expanded clone.

V gene: TRBV3-1
J gene: TRBJ2-5
clone size: .
D gene: .
CDR3 DNA: TGTGCCAGCAGCCCTTCTCGGGAGACCCAGTACTTC
CDR3 protein: CASSPSRETQYF

V gene: TRBV29-1
J gene: TRBJ2-5
clone size: .
D gene: .
CDR3 DNA: TGCAGCGTTGATGAGGGGGGGCGCGGGGAGACCCAGTACTTC
CDR3 protein: CSVDEGGRGETQYF

V gene: TRBV6-2/TRBV6-3
J gene: TRBJ1-5
clone size: few
D gene: .
CDR3 DNA: TGTGCCAGCAGTTACTCGGAAGGGGATCAGCCCCAGCATTTT
CDR3 protein: CASSYSEGDQPQHF

V gene: TRBV13
J gene: TRBJ2-1
clone size: many
D gene: .
CDR3 DNA: TGTGCCAGCAGCTTAGCCGGCGGGTACAATGAGCAGTTCTTC
CDR3 protein: CASSLAGGYNEQFF

V gene: TRBV28
J gene: TRBJ2-7
clone size: .
D gene: TRBD1
CDR3 DNA: TGTGTTACAGGACAGGGGTCCTACGAGCAGTACTTC
CDR3 protein: CVTGQGSYEQYF

V gene: TRBV7-2
J gene: TRBJ2-3
clone size: few
D gene: TRBD2
CDR3 DNA: TGTGCCAGCAACCATCGAACTACTGGCGGGAGGGAACATTTT
CDR3 protein: CASNHRTTGGREHF

V gene: TRBV7-9
J gene: TRBJ2-7
clone size: .
D gene: .
CDR3 DNA: TGTGCCAGCAGCTTAGTGCCGATGGGCAGGGGTTACGACGAGCAGTACTTC
CDR3 protein: CASSLVPMGRGYDEQYF

V gene: TRBV7-6
J gene: TRBJ1-1
clone size: once
D gene: TRBD1
CDR3 DNA: TGTGCCAGCAGCCGAACGGTTGTGACAGGGACCACTGGAGCTTTCTTT
CDR3 protein: CASSRTVVTGTTGAFF

V gene: TRBV27
J gene: TRBJ2-7
clone size: .
D gene: .
CDR3 DNA: TGTGCCAGCAGTCAACGTGGCGAGCAGTACTTC
CDR3 protein: CASSQRGEQYF

V gene: TRBV6-5
J gene: TRBJ2-1
clone size: few
D gene: .
CDR3 DNA: TGTGCCAGCAGTTATGGGGAATACAATGAGCAGTTCTTC
CDR3 protein: CASSYGEYNEQFF

V gene: TRBV18
J gene: TRBJ2-7
clone size: many
D gene: TRBD1
CDR3 DNA: TGTGCCAGCTCACCCCTGCGAGGACAGGACGAGCAGTACTTC
CDR3 protein: CASSPLRGQDEQYF

V gene: TRBV5-1
J gene: TRBJ2-5
clone size: many
D gene: TRBD1
CDR3 DNA: TGCGCCAGCAGCGCCGGGACAGCAAAAGAGACCCAGTACTTC
CDR3 protein: CASSAGTAKETQYF